This paragraph reports one T cell receptor beta chain. Its antigen is not identified. Amplification used 60 Vbeta primers and 13 Jbeta primers. Profiling relied on immunoSEQ multiplex PCR, and the TCRdb table lists in-frame clones only, not all of them. The table shows 140,000 or so clones, with about 74% occurring only once. This specimen belongs to a study of cytomegalovirus exposure and HLA in healthy donors. Overall study results and limits: Later on, a genetic analysis was performed. It linked a missense variant in DCLRE1C with V- and J-gene trimming of TCR beta. The classifier reportedly diagnosed cytomegalovirus status with high specificity and sensitivity. It was only CMV serostatus that was available as immune exposure information.

The CDR3 sequence is 14 residues long. Germline V lookup: CDR1 SGHRS, CDR2 YFSETQ. Trimming pared 0 bases from V and 9 bases from J, leaving 15 bases between. The rearrangement uses TRBV5-1 and TRBJ1-2, with D tentatively TRBD1 (5 bases). Material for sequencing was PBMCs. This clonotype was sampled from a woman aged 40 to 49 in good health and CMV-seronegative. The CDR3 DNA is TGCGCCAGCAGCTTGGATGGACAAGGGTATAGCTACACCTTC. Translating gives CASSLDGQGYSYTF.